A single sample is the source of the 17 T cell receptor beta chains below, sequenced in a study of CD8 T cells in ankylosing spondylitis. Study conclusions and caveats: Seemingly distinctive of ankylosing spondylitis blood was a TCR beta motif formed by eight highly homologous variants.

Their recognized antigens are unknown. Via MiXCR, TCRdb re-called the 5' RACE reads, giving one row per CDR3 protein. This sample has fewer than 550,000 distinct CDR3 sequences, with roughly 5.2% found just once. Sequencing input: blood, either unsorted or a sorted T cell fraction (not recorded which). These receptor sequences come from a male donor with ankylosing spondylitis.

This clonotype has just a few counts. This chain uses TRBV20-1 with TRBJ2-6; D remains ambiguous. V was cut by 0 bases and J by 0 bases, with 3 bases left in between. The CDR3 contains 14 residues. Germline CDR1 DFQATT, CDR2 SNEGSKA (reference sequence). The DNA for the CDR3 is TGCAGTGCTAGAGACAACTCTGGGGCCAACGTCCTGACTTTC. It codes for CSARDNSGANVLTF.

This clonotype was counted at least ten times. The gene calls are TRBV5-1 and TRBJ2-5, with 7 nucleotides matching TRBD2. There are 16 residues in the CDR3. The germline CDR1 and CDR2 sequences are SGHRS and YFSETQ. Trimming at V came to 5 bases and at J to 5 bases, leaving 15 bases not matched to a gene. For the CDR3, the DNA is TGCGCCAGCAGTTCCGGGGCCCGAGAGCGGGGTGAGACCCAGTACTTC. It is translated as CASSSGARERGETQYF. Together with reference TRBV5-1 and TRBJ2-5, the CDR3 gives the full variable domain: KAGVTQTPRYLIKTRGQQVTLSCSPISGHRSVSWYQQTPGQGLQFLFEYFSETQRNKGNFPGRFSGRQFSNSRSEMNVSTLELGDSALYLCASSSGARERGETQYFGPGTRLLVL.

There are many counts of this clonotype. The genes are TRBV7-8 and TRBJ2-3, with 8 positions matching TRBD2. Germline CDR1 reads SGHVS; CDR2 reads FQNEAQ. V gave up 5 bases and J gave up 0 bases; unmatched junction bases: 10. This CDR3 region has 17 residues. The CDR3 protein is CASSPLGAGASTDTQYF. CDR3 coding DNA: TGTGCCAGCAGCCCCTTGGGAGCGGGAGCTAGCACAGATACGCAGTATTTT.

This clonotype was observed many times. This sequence joins TRBV7-2 and TRBJ1-1; D not certain. The CDR3 has 12 amino acids. CDR1 is SGHTA and CDR2 is FQGNSA in the germline V gene. Deletions cut 5 bases from V and 9 bases from J, with 13 bases between. CDR3 residues: CASSLGPAQAFF. The CDR3 nucleotides are TGTGCCAGCAGCCTAGGACCAGCGCAAGCTTTCTTT.

In its sample, this clonotype was seen a few times. The chain is built from TRBV4-3 and TRBJ1-5, with TRBD1 identical over 7 bases. The junction had 6 bases not matched to a gene; V was cut back by 3 bases and J by 4 bases. CDR1 LGHNA and CDR2 YSLEER come from the germline V gene. The CDR3 totals 15 residues. CDR3 nucleotide sequence: TGCGCCAGCAGCCAGCGCAGGGGGACTAATCAGCCCCAGCATTTT. This translates into CASSQRRGTNQPQHF.

The table lists this clonotype with many counts. The rearrangement joins TRBV4-2 to TRBJ2-1, with TRBD2 matching 8 bases. Germline assignment: CDR1 LGHNA and CDR2 YNFKEQ. The CDR3 consists of 18 residues. Trimming cost V 0 bases and J 3 bases; bases outside gene matches: 10. The CDR3 DNA is TGTGCCAGCAGCCAAGAATATCCCGGAGCGGGAGTCTACAATGAGCAGTTCTTC. As protein: CASSQEYPGAGVYNEQFF.

This clonotype appeared many times. The chain carries TRBV5-1 and TRBJ1-2; D is unresolved. Trimming removed 0 bases from V and 5 bases from J, with 17 bases in between. The germline V gene encodes CDR1 SGHRS and CDR2 YFSETQ. There are 16 residues in the CDR3. The CDR3 bases are TGCGCCAGCAGCTTGGGCGGGATTCGAACGCTATATGGCTACACCTTC. Translated: CASSLGGIRTLYGYTF.

Many counts were recorded for this clonotype. The CDR3 loop is CASSRGAYYNEQFF. The CDR3 DNA reads as TGTGCCAGCAGCCGGGGAGCGTACTACAATGAGCAGTTCTTC. The rearrangement links TRBV4-2 to TRBJ2-1; TRBD2 is a possible D gene (5 bases). Germline assignment: CDR1 LGHNA and CDR2 YNFKEQ. The CDR3 extends over 14 amino acids. V lost 4 bases to trimming and J lost 3 bases, with 10 bases between them.

There are a few counts of this clonotype. This rearrangement joins TRBV12-3 or TRBV12-4 to TRBJ2-3; no reliable D call. The CDR3 contains 18 residues. Trimming cost V 3 bases and J 4 bases, with 23 bases left between them. This chain's CDR3 is CASSFPGTTADRPDTQYF. CDR3 bases: TGTGCCAGCAGTTTTCCAGGAACCACCGCGGATCGCCCAGATACGCAGTATTTT.

This clonotype has only a few counts. CDR3 sequence: CASSLSRSREQYF. Here the CDR3 DNA reads TGTGCCAGCAGCTTATCGAGATCGCGGGAGCAGTACTTC. The chain uses TRBV7-6 and TRBJ2-7; unclear D gene. Per germline, CDR1 SGHVS and CDR2 FNYEAQ. The CDR3 spans 13 residues. V dropped 2 bases and J dropped 7 bases, with 12 bases sitting between them.

This clonotype has ten or more counts. The gene calls are TRBV28 and TRBJ1-2, with TRBD1 matching over 10 bases. The germline V gene has CDR1 MDHEN and CDR2 SYDVKM. This CDR3 is 12 amino acids long. Trimming removed 9 bases from V and 7 bases from J; junction bases left unmatched: 5. CDR3 coding DNA: TGTGCCAGTCGACAGGGGGCGCGTGGCTACACCTTC. Protein: CASRQGARGYTF.

This clonotype was seen ten or more times. V usage is TRBV5-1 and J usage is TRBJ2-3; possibly TRBD2 for D (6 bases). The CDR3 length is 15 residues. Germline V gene data show CDR1 as SGHRS and CDR2 as YFSETQ. Trimming pared 0 bases from V and 2 bases from J, leaving 10 bases between. CDR3 nucleotide sequence: TGCGCCAGCAGCTTGGCCATAGCGGACACAGATACGCAGTATTTT. It specifies CASSLAIADTDTQYF.

This clonotype has a count of ten or more. The rearrangement links TRBV12-3 or TRBV12-4 to TRBJ2-1; 8 positions match TRBD2. This CDR3 spans 15 amino acids. V gave up 6 bases and J gave up 5 bases; unmatched junction bases: 9. Here the CDR3 reads CASSPGTRGHNEQFF. Written as DNA, the CDR3 is TGTGCCAGCAGCCCCGGGACTAGAGGACACAATGAGCAGTTCTTC.

There are many counts of this clonotype. This sequence joins TRBV12-3 or TRBV12-4 and TRBJ2-5; the D gene is possibly TRBD1 (6 bases). This CDR3 contains 13 residues. Deletions cut 5 bases from V and 5 bases from J, with 12 bases between. CDR3 sequence reads: CASSTGWGETQYF. In DNA, the CDR3 is TGTGCCAGCAGTACAGGGTGGGGGGAGACCCAGTACTTC.

This clonotype was picked up many times. The V gene is TRBV6-5, the J gene TRBJ2-3, with D perhaps TRBD1 or TRBD2 (5 bases each). CDR1 MNHEY and CDR2 SVGAGI come from the germline V gene. The CDR3 loop spans 14 amino acids. Trimming took off 2 bases at V and 4 bases at J, with 10 bases between the two ends. The CDR3 bases are TGTGCCAGCAGTTACACGGGGACCGCAGATACGCAGTATTTT. Amino acid sequence: CASSYTGTADTQYF.

The V call is TRBV11-2, the J call TRBJ2-6; D might be TRBD1 (6 bases). Germline values: CDR1 SGHAT, CDR2 FQNNGV. The germline V and J ends were trimmed by 2 bases and 0 bases, with 14 bases remaining between them. The CDR3 is 18 residues long. In DNA form, the CDR3 reads TGTGCCAGCAGCTTACCCACAGGGTGGGGCTCTGGGGCCAACGTCCTGACTTTC. Translation gives CASSLPTGWGSGANVLTF.

This clonotype was counted ten times or more. The rearrangement uses TRBV20-1 and TRBJ2-2, with D tentatively TRBD1 or TRBD2 (5 bases each). Trimming removed 3 bases at V and 3 bases at J, with 11 bases between. The CDR3 is made up of 14 amino acids. CDR1 is DFQATT and CDR2 is SNEGSKA in the germline V gene (reference sequence). Here the CDR3 reads CSARRGTDTGELFF. The CDR3 DNA reads TGCAGTGCTAGGAGGGGAACCGACACCGGGGAGCTGTTTTTT.